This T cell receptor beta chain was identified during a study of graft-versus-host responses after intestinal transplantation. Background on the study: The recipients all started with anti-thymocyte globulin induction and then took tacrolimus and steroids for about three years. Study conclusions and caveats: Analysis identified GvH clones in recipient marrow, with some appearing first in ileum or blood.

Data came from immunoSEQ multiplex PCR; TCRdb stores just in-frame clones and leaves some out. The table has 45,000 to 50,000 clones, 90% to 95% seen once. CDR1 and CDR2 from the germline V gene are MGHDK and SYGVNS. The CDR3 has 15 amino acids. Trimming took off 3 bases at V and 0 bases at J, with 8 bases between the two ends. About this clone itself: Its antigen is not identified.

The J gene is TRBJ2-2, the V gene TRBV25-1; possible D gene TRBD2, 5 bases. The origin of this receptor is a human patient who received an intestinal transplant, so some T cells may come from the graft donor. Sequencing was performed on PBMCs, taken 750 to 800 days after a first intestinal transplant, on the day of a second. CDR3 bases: TGTGCCAGCAGTGAGTGGACTCCGAACACCGGGGAGCTGTTTTTT. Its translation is CASSEWTPNTGELFF.